The entry below gives a single T cell receptor (beta chain) sequence along with its context. The data were produced by immunoSEQ multiplex PCR, yet TCRdb's version contains in-frame clones alone and is incomplete. Among 120,000 to 150,000 clones listed, about 82% were seen once. The data derive from a study of blood T cell repertoires in COVID-19. The CDR3 has 13 amino acids. Looked up from germline, CDR1 is SEHNR and CDR2 is FQNEAQ (reference sequence). The germline V and J ends were trimmed by 2 bases and 3 bases, with 8 bases remaining between them. This receptor was taken from a woman in her sixties with acute or convalescent COVID-19. Sequenced material: peripheral blood. This chain connects TRBV7-9 to TRBJ2-7; weak D call: TRBD1 (6 bases). CDR3 residues: CASSLSRGYEQYF. CDR3 coding DNA: TGTGCCAGCAGCTTAAGCAGGGGCTACGAGCAGTACTTC.